This T cell receptor beta chain was profiled in a study of T cells after yellow fever vaccination. 5'RACE template switching added a universal primer site and UMIs to TCR cDNA. TCRdb re-called the 5' RACE reads through MiXCR, storing one row per CDR3 protein. The table includes roughly 62,000 distinct CDR3 sequences, approximately 6.9% detected once. In its sample, this clonotype was seen many times. Its antigen is undetermined. V dropped 4 bases and J dropped 2 bases, with 11 bases sitting between them. The CDR3 sequence is 14 residues long. Germline CDR1 MNHGY, CDR2 SAAAGT. The study, taken as a whole, reports: The secondary response was weaker, and its peak arrived faster, on day 5 versus 15.

Material: CD8+ T cells sorted from PBMCs, obtained on the day of the first yellow fever vaccination. The sequence was obtained from a man aged 18-30 years who received the YFV17D yellow fever vaccine. V usage is TRBV6-8 and J usage is TRBJ2-5, with D perhaps TRBD2 (5 bases). CDR3 nucleotides: TGTGCCAGCAGTTCAGGACTTAGACAAGAGACCCAGTACTTC. Translated, it gives CASSSGLRQETQYF.